Below, 15 T cell receptor beta chains from the same sample are listed, as sequenced in a study of T-cell memory formation after mild COVID-19. In TCRdb, the 5' RACE reads were re-called with MiXCR into one record per CDR3 protein. The sample has around 340,000 distinct CDR3 sequences, under 25% seen once. The specimen sequenced was PBMCs or a T cell subset sorted from them (not recorded which). The source is an adult woman who had mild COVID-19 (a few samples of this study predate the infection). Cell type and time point are not known.

This clonotype has only one observation. The rearrangement links TRBV5-5 to TRBJ1-5; no reliable D call. The CDR3 extends over 14 amino acids. Trimming removed 3 bases at V and 6 bases at J, with 13 bases between. Germline CDR1 reads SGHKS; CDR2 reads YYEKEE (reference sequence). CDR3 sequence: CASSWVPEGQPQHF. CDR3 coding DNA: TGTGCCAGCAGCTGGGTTCCGGAGGGTCAGCCCCAGCATTTT.

At least ten counts were recorded for this clonotype. The genes are TRBV7-9 and TRBJ2-6; D unresolved. Germline values: CDR1 SEHNR, CDR2 FQNEAQ (reference sequence). V lost 11 bases and J 3 bases, leaving 14 bases between the germline ends. This CDR3 is built from 14 residues. The DNA of the CDR3 is TGTGCCGCCGACTCCCGGTTTGGGGCCAACGTCCTGACTTTC. Translation gives CAADSRFGANVLTF.

This clonotype was seen a few times. The chain couples TRBV20-1 to TRBJ1-5, with TRBD1 as a possible D gene (6 bases). Germline V lookup: CDR1 DFQATT, CDR2 SNEGSKA (reference sequence). This CDR3 region has 12 residues. V lost 3 bases, J lost 7 bases, and 10 bases lay in between. The CDR3 region is CSASRTGQPQHF. The CDR3 DNA is TGCAGTGCTAGCCGTACAGGGCAGCCCCAGCATTTT.

The rearrangement joins TRBV6-5 to TRBJ2-5; maybe TRBD2 (6 bases). Germline assignment: CDR1 MNHEY and CDR2 SVGAGI. V lost 7 bases, J lost 10 bases, and 13 bases lay in between. The CDR3 has 11 residues. The DNA of the CDR3 is TGTGCCAGCACGGGCGGGGCAGTCCAGTACTTC. This sequence encodes CASTGGAVQYF.

V usage is TRBV7-9 and J usage is TRBJ2-1; D may be TRBD2 (5 bases). Germline CDR1 and CDR2: SEHNR and FQNEAQ (reference sequence). The CDR3 totals 13 residues. Trimming took 4 bases from V and 9 from J, leaving 13 bases between them. The CDR3 loop reads CASSSAASSEQFF. The CDR3 nucleotides read TGTGCCAGCAGCTCCGCGGCTAGCAGTGAGCAGTTCTTC.

In its sample, this clonotype was seen a few times. This chain uses TRBV7-2 with TRBJ2-2, with TRBD2 as a possible D gene (5 bases). V was shortened by 2 bases and J by 3 bases, with 7 bases between the two germline ends. Germline loops: CDR1 SGHTA, CDR2 FQGNSA. The CDR3 consists of 14 residues. This CDR3 reads CASSLQRHTGELFF. The CDR3, as DNA: TGTGCCAGCAGCTTACAGCGGCACACCGGGGAGCTGTTTTTT.

The CDR3 nucleotides are TGTGCCAGCAGCCTCCTTCGCGGGGGGACGGAGACCCAGTACTTC. This translates into CASSLLRGGTETQYF. The rearrangement links TRBV7-9 to TRBJ2-5; 8 nucleotides match TRBD2. Germline V CDR1 and CDR2: SEHNR, FQNEAQ (reference sequence). CDR3 length: 15 amino acids. The V segment lost 5 bases and the J segment 5 bases; nucleotides outside the gene matches: 10.

The chain uses TRBV20-1 and TRBJ2-1; D may be TRBD2 (7 bases). V was clipped by 5 bases and J by 4 bases, with 21 bases between them. The CDR3 length is 16 residues. Germline V CDR1 and CDR2: DFQATT, SNEGSKA (reference sequence). DNA for the CDR3: TGCAGTGCTCCCCCCCGGACCGCGGGGGCATACAATGAGCAGTTCTTC. Residues: CSAPPRTAGAYNEQFF.

This clonotype was seen more than once but under ten times. The J gene is TRBJ2-2, the V gene TRBV6-2 or TRBV6-3, with D uncertain. This CDR3 region has 13 residues. The ends were cut back, 0 bases at V and 8 bases at J, with 7 bases in the middle. From germline, CDR1 is MNHEY and CDR2 SVGEGT. The CDR3 loop is CASSYSGWGELFF. In DNA, the CDR3 is TGTGCCAGCAGTTACTCAGGTTGGGGGGAGCTGTTTTTT.

This sequence joins TRBV5-1 and TRBJ1-2; TRBD1 matches 12 bases. Per germline, CDR1 SGHRS and CDR2 YFSETQ. The CDR3 spans 16 residues. Trimming at V came to 4 bases and at J to 7 bases, leaving 11 bases not matched to a gene. The CDR3 coding sequence is TGCGCCAGCAGCGTGGGACAGGGGGCGGTGGTGTCTGGCTACACCTTC. Translating it yields CASSVGQGAVVSGYTF.

This clonotype was detected only a few times. The V gene is TRBV7-2, the J gene TRBJ2-3; the D gene is possibly TRBD2 (6 bases). Germline CDR1 SGHTA, CDR2 FQGNSA. The CDR3 contains 14 residues. Trimming took off 3 bases at V and 3 bases at J, with 10 bases between the two ends. This chain's CDR3 is CASSFPGRTDTQYF. The DNA for the CDR3 is TGTGCCAGCAGCTTCCCGGGGAGGACAGATACGCAGTATTTT.

The chain carries TRBV5-1 and TRBJ1-4, with D unresolved. This CDR3 has 19 amino acids. The germline gives CDR1 SGHRS, CDR2 YFSETQ. V lost 7 bases and J 0 bases, leaving 25 bases between the germline ends. The DNA of the CDR3 is TGCGCCAGCTCCGACCGGGCCCCTCTTAGAAGGGCAACTAATGAAAAACTGTTTTTT. Translating gives CASSDRAPLRRATNEKLFF.

V is TRBV5-1 and J is TRBJ2-3; maybe TRBD1 (5 bases). The CDR3 contains 14 residues. The germline V gene has CDR1 SGHRS and CDR2 YFSETQ. V was trimmed by 7 bases and J by 1 base, leaving 13 bases between them. The CDR3 nucleotides read TGCGCCAGCTGTAGACAGTTCGGCACAGATACGCAGTATTTT. Encoded protein: CASCRQFGTDTQYF.

This chain connects TRBV7-3 to TRBJ2-1, with D possibly matching TRBD1 (6 bases). CDR1 is SGHTA and CDR2 is FQGTGA in the germline V gene. Deletions cut 2 bases from V and 2 bases from J, with 10 bases between. This CDR3 is 15 amino acids long. CDR3 sequence reads: CASSLWDTAYNEQFF. The CDR3 DNA sequence: TGTGCCAGCAGCTTATGGGACACAGCCTACAATGAGCAGTTCTTC. Variable domain in full (rest from reference TRBV7-3 and TRBJ2-1): GAGVSQTPSNKVTEKGKYVELRCDPISGHTALYWYRQSLGQGPEFLIYFQGTGAADDSGLPNDRFFAVRPEGSVSTLKIQRTERGDSAVYLCASSLWDTAYNEQFFGPGTRLTVL.

This clonotype was detected only a few times. The chain combines TRBV5-1 with TRBJ2-3; D is undetermined. Germline loops: CDR1 SGHRS, CDR2 YFSETQ. Trimming pared 5 bases from V and 1 base from J, leaving 11 bases between. This CDR3 has 14 amino acids. The CDR3 nucleotides read TGCGCCAGCAGTCCCGGGCAGCGCACAGATACGCAGTATTTT. Its translation: CASSPGQRTDTQYF.